This TCR beta chain was recovered during a study of OX40 agonist ivuxolimab in advanced cancers. As for the study in general: Partial response was recorded in three patients: one hepatocellular carcinoma and two cutaneous melanoma cases.

V lost 1 base to trimming and J lost 2 bases; unmatched junction nucleotides: 5. The CDR3 is 17 residues long. In germline, CDR1 is SGHRS, CDR2 YFSETQ. Study-level points and caveats: The study did not work out the antigen specificity of the expanded peripheral T cells. Relative to CD4+ cells, CD8+ T cells on average had more expanded clones.

Details on this clone: The target antigen is unknown.

Method: immunoSEQ multiplex PCR; TCRdb's copy keeps in-frame clones and lacks some. The table has under 80,000 clones, 88% seen once. The receptor's source is an adult with an advanced solid tumor such as melanoma, head and neck, liver or kidney cancer. The sequencing used CD4+ or CD8+ T cells sorted from blood, collected in a trial of the OX40 agonist ivuxolimab. The chain links TRBV5-1 to TRBJ2-3; 12 nucleotides agree with TRBD2. The CDR3 protein is CASSLSLAGGDTDTQYF. The CDR3 region has the DNA TGCGCCAGCAGCTTGTCACTAGCGGGAGGTGACACAGATACGCAGTATTTT.